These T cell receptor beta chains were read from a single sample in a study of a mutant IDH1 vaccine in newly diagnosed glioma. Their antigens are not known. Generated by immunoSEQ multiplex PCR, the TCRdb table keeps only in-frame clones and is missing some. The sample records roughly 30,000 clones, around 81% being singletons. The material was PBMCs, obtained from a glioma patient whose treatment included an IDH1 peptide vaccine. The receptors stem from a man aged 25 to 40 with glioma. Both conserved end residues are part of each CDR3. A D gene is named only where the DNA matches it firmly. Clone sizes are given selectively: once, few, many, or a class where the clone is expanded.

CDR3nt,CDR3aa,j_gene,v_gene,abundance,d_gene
TGTGCCAGCAGCTTGGAAGGCTACGAGCAGTACTTC,CASSLEGYEQYF,TRBJ2-7,TRBV5-4,NA,NA
TGCGCCAGCAGCCAAGATTTAGAGACAGCTGTCTATGGCTACACCTTC,CASSQDLETAVYGYTF,TRBJ1-2,TRBV4-3,NA,NA
TGTGCCAGCAGACTAAAATTGCTCTCCTATGGCTACACCTTC,CASRLKLLSYGYTF,TRBJ1-2,TRBV6-1,NA,NA
TGTGCCAGCAGTGAAGAATATCGGGAGGGGGGATCAGATACGCAGTATTTT,CASSEEYREGGSDTQYF,TRBJ2-3,TRBV2,NA,TRBD2
TGTGCCAGCAGCTCCGGGACAGGGAGCACTGAAGCTTTCTTT,CASSSGTGSTEAFF,TRBJ1-1,TRBV5-4,few,TRBD1
TGTGCCAGCAGTCTCGGGCTAGCGGGAGTCGGCGAGCAGTACTTC,CASSLGLAGVGEQYF,TRBJ2-7,TRBV6-4,NA,TRBD2
TGTGCCTGGAGTGGCCGAGCGGGAGGTACATACGAGCAGTACTTC,CAWSGRAGGTYEQYF,TRBJ2-7,TRBV30,NA,TRBD2
TGTGCCAGCAGTGAGACTGGGACTAGCGGGTTATCCTACGAGCAGTACTTC,CASSETGTSGLSYEQYF,TRBJ2-7,TRBV2,NA,TRBD2
TGCGCCAGCAGCCCAATGGGGGGGATGAACACTGAAGCTTTCTTT,CASSPMGGMNTEAFF,TRBJ1-1,TRBV5-1,few,NA
TGCGCCAGCAGCTTGGAGGGGGGAACCGGGGAGCTGTTTTTT,CASSLEGGTGELFF,TRBJ2-2,TRBV5-1,once,NA
TGTGCCAGCAGTCCCCGGGAGGCAATACCCTACGAGCAGTACTTC,CASSPREAIPYEQYF,TRBJ2-7,TRBV14,NA,TRBD2
TGTGCCAGCAGCCGGCTTGGCGGGGCTTACGTCAATGAGCAGTTCTTC,CASSRLGGAYVNEQFF,TRBJ2-1,TRBV27,NA,NA
TGTGCCAGCAGCTTGGGACTCTCAAAGACCCAGTACTTC,CASSLGLSKTQYF,TRBJ2-5,TRBV7-2,NA,NA
TGTGCCAGCAGAAGGGACAGTCAGACCCAGTACTTC,CASRRDSQTQYF,TRBJ2-5,TRBV2,few,TRBD1
TGTGCCAGCTCCCCAGGGGGGTCAGGTCGGCCTACAAGCTCCTACGAGCAGTACTTC,CASSPGGSGRPTSSYEQYF,TRBJ2-7,TRBV18,NA,NA
TGTGCCAGCAGCTCGGACGGAGGGAGCGAGCAGTACTTC,CASSSDGGSEQYF,TRBJ2-7,TRBV5-5,few,NA